This passage covers 25 T cell receptor beta chains from one sample sequenced in a study of T cell responses to AZD1222 COVID-19 vaccine. The repertoire was sequenced with immunoSEQ multiplex PCR; TCRdb's copy has only in-frame clones and lacks some. The sample shows under 150,000 clones, around four fifths of them seen only once. Sequences were derived from peripheral blood, sampled on day 0 of MenACWY control vaccination. These receptors all stem from an adult in good health.

This clone was observed a handful of times. The chain uses TRBV19 and TRBJ1-5; unclear D gene. The CDR3 sequence is 14 residues long. Between the trimmed V and J ends, which lost 3 bases and 3 bases, there was a span of 9 bases. Per germline, CDR1 LNHDA and CDR2 SQIVND (reference sequence). The CDR3 spells CASSIWGINQPQHF. As DNA, the CDR3 is TGTGCCAGTAGTATCTGGGGAATCAATCAGCCCCAGCATTTT.

This rearrangement joins TRBV6-1 to TRBJ1-1; a possible D gene is TRBD1 (6 bases). From germline, CDR1 is MNHNS and CDR2 SASEGT. The ends were cut back, 4 bases at V and 4 bases at J, with 22 bases in the middle. The CDR3 is 17 residues long. The CDR3 DNA follows: TGTGCCAGCAGTGCCAGGGGCCGGCGTGGTCTTGGCACTGAAGCTTTCTTT. Its translation is CASSARGRRGLGTEAFF.

This clone came up a few times. The rearrangement joins TRBV6-1 to TRBJ1-2, with 12 bases identical to TRBD1. CDR3 length: 15 amino acids. Germline CDR1 MNHNS, CDR2 SASEGT. V shed 2 bases, J shed 10 bases, and the junction held 8 bases outside the gene matches. The CDR3 DNA is TGTGCCAGCAGTGAACCCAGGGGGACAGGGGGCGACTACACCTTC. Translating it yields CASSEPRGTGGDYTF.

The genes are TRBV4-2 and TRBJ2-5, with 9 bases that match TRBD2. The CDR3 length is 15 residues. After removal of 1 base from V and 3 bases from J, the junction contained 3 bases not matched to a gene. Germline CDR1 and CDR2: LGHNA and YNFKEQ. CDR3 bases: TGTGCCAGCAGCCAAGTGAGCGGGGGGAAAGAGACCCAGTACTTC. This gives the protein CASSQVSGGKETQYF.

The J gene is TRBJ1-1, the V gene TRBV14; possible D gene TRBD1, 5 bases. The CDR3 covers 13 residues. V was trimmed by 5 bases and J by 3 bases, leaving 10 bases between them. In germline, CDR1 is SGHDN, CDR2 FVKESK. The CDR3 DNA reads TGTGCCAGCAGCGAAGGACATTACACTGAAGCTTTCTTT. This sequence encodes CASSEGHYTEAFF.

The chain has TRBV2 and TRBJ2-6, with D tentatively TRBD1 (6 bases). Trimming took 5 bases from V and 3 from J, leaving 8 bases between them. Germline values: CDR1 SNHLY, CDR2 FYNNEI. The CDR3 sequence is 14 residues long. The CDR3 sequence: CASSTGHGANVLTF. The CDR3 region has the DNA TGTGCCAGCAGTACGGGACATGGGGCCAACGTCCTGACTTTC.

CDR3 nucleotide sequence: TGTGCCAGCAGTTTTGCAGGGGTCACTGAAGCTTTCTTT. It specifies CASSFAGVTEAFF. This sequence joins TRBV6-5 and TRBJ1-1; D is perhaps TRBD1 (6 bases). Germline CDR1 reads MNHEY; CDR2 reads SVGAGI. The CDR3 is made up of 13 amino acids. The V gene lost 4 bases and the J gene lost 4 bases, with 10 bases spanning the gap.

This clone has more than one count but fewer than ten. This chain joins TRBV29-1 and TRBJ1-2; D call uncertain. The CDR3 spans 13 residues. V dropped 3 bases and J dropped 6 bases, with 14 bases sitting between them. The germline gives CDR1 SQVTM, CDR2 ANQGSEA. CDR3 amino acids: CSVDIQERNGYTF. The DNA for the CDR3 is TGCAGCGTTGACATCCAGGAGAGGAATGGCTACACCTTC.

J is TRBJ1-2 and V is TRBV2; a possible D gene is TRBD1 (6 bases). The CDR3 loop spans 13 amino acids. The V end lost 6 bases, the J end lost 4 bases, and 12 bases lay between the germline ends. CDR1 is SNHLY, CDR2 FYNNEI, per germline. This CDR3 is CASRETGIYGYTF. The CDR3 DNA reads TGTGCCAGCAGGGAGACAGGCATCTATGGCTACACCTTC.

This CDR3 is CATQRTGRTEAFF. In nucleotides, the CDR3 is TGTGCCACCCAGCGGACAGGGCGTACTGAAGCTTTCTTT. The chain has TRBV19 and TRBJ1-1; 8 bases fit TRBD1. CDR1 LNHDA and CDR2 SQIVND come from the germline V gene (reference sequence). The CDR3 spans 13 residues. V gave up 10 bases and J gave up 5 bases; unmatched junction bases: 9.

The chain recombines TRBV19 with TRBJ1-5; the D gene is possibly TRBD1 (6 bases). CDR3 length: 17 amino acids. CDR1 is LNHDA, CDR2 SQIVND, per germline (reference sequence). V was cut by 4 bases and J by 3 bases, with 19 bases left in between. DNA of the CDR3: TGTGCCAGTAGTACCGGCCCGGCAGGGGCTATCAATCAGCCCCAGCATTTT. Translating gives CASSTGPAGAINQPQHF.

The chain employs TRBV18 and TRBJ1-5; 7 bases align to TRBD1. This CDR3 comprises 15 residues. Germline CDR1 and CDR2: KGHSH and LQKENI. Trimming cost V 1 base and J 6 bases; bases outside gene matches: 6. The CDR3 nucleotides read TGTGCCAGCTCACCACTGGGACAGAGTAGTCAGCCCCAGCATTTT. Translation: CASSPLGQSSQPQHF.

In DNA form, the CDR3 reads TGTGCCAGCTCGAGGCAGCCGCTTAATAGCAATCAGCCCCAGCATTTT. Translation: CASSRQPLNSNQPQHF. V is TRBV18 and J is TRBJ1-5, with D unresolved. The CDR3 has 16 amino acids. The germline CDR1 and CDR2 sequences are KGHSH and LQKENI. V was trimmed by 6 bases and J by 0 bases, leaving 15 bases between them.

The rearrangement uses TRBV5-8 and TRBJ1-5; weak D call: TRBD1 (5 bases). The CDR3 is 15 amino acids. Per the germline V gene, CDR1 is SGHTS and CDR2 is YDEGEE. The V end lost 4 bases, the J end lost 6 bases, and 17 bases lay between the germline ends. CDR3 region: CASSPNGREGQPQHF. In DNA, the CDR3 is TGTGCCAGCAGCCCGAATGGCAGGGAGGGTCAGCCCCAGCATTTT. Using reference TRBV5-8 and TRBJ1-5 for the parts outside the CDR3, the full variable domain is EAGVTQSPTHLIKTRGQQATLRCSPISGHTSVYWYQQALGLGLQFLLWYDEGEERNRGNFPPRFSGRQFPNYSSELNVNALELEDSALYLCASSPNGREGQPQHFGDGTRLSIL.

In DNA form, the CDR3 reads TGTGCCAGCAGCTTTTTGGAGAGCGAGCAGTACTTC. This encodes CASSFLESEQYF. This chain connects TRBV11-2 to TRBJ2-7, with D hard to call. CDR1 is SGHAT and CDR2 is FQNNGV in the germline V gene. V lost 3 bases to trimming and J lost 6 bases, with 9 bases between them. This CDR3 comprises 12 residues.

The rearrangement joins TRBV12-3 or TRBV12-4 to TRBJ2-1; D remains unclear. V was trimmed by 4 bases and J by 6 bases, leaving 10 bases between them. The CDR3 has 13 amino acids. CDR3 loop: CASSWGATNEQFF. Here the CDR3 DNA reads TGTGCCAGCAGTTGGGGTGCCACCAATGAGCAGTTCTTC.

This clone has just a few counts. The rearrangement links TRBV28 to TRBJ1-4; D possibly corresponds to TRBD1 (5 bases). Germline assignment: CDR1 MDHEN and CDR2 SYDVKM. There are 16 residues in the CDR3. Trimming removed 6 bases from V and 3 bases from J, with 17 bases in between. Written as DNA, the CDR3 is TGTGCCAGCAGCTATACACCGGGGGTTTCTAATGAAAAACTGTTTTTT. Protein: CASSYTPGVSNEKLFF.

A single count supports this clone. The gene calls are TRBV6-5 and TRBJ2-7; D is possibly TRBD1 or TRBD2 (5 bases each). Germline-derived CDR1 and CDR2 are MNHEY and SVGAGI. Trimming shortened V by 2 bases and J by 5 bases, and 19 bases separated the two germline ends. There are 16 residues in the CDR3. The CDR3 region has the DNA TGTGCCAGCAGTTACGACCCTGGGGGAACCGGGAACGAGCAGTACTTC. This translates into CASSYDPGGTGNEQYF.

The chain has TRBV28 and TRBJ2-5; 8 positions match TRBD1. Per germline, CDR1 MDHEN and CDR2 SYDVKM. J gave up 7 bases and V 6 bases, and 13 bases lay outside the gene matches. The length of the CDR3 is 15 residues. CDR3 region: CASRIETGVGGTQYF. The CDR3 region has the DNA TGTGCCAGCAGGATCGAGACAGGGGTAGGAGGGACCCAGTACTTC.

The chain combines TRBV3-1 (or the pseudogene TRBV3-2) with TRBJ1-5; no definite D call. V lost 1 base, J lost 3 bases, and 13 bases lay in between. CDR3 length: 16 amino acids. CDR1 and CDR2 (germline): LGHDT, YNNKEL (reference sequence). CDR3 DNA: TGTGCCAGCAGCCAAGGGTGGGCAGCAGACAATCAGCCCCAGCATTTT. It yields the protein CASSQGWAADNQPQHF.

The V gene is TRBV6-5, the J gene TRBJ1-2; TRBD1 matches at 8 bases. CDR3 length: 14 amino acids. V shed 3 bases, J shed 4 bases, and the junction held 4 bases outside the gene matches. The germline gives CDR1 MNHEY, CDR2 SVGAGI. The chain's CDR3 is CASSYTGGGYGYTF. In nucleotides, the CDR3 is TGTGCCAGCAGTTATACAGGGGGGGGCTATGGCTACACCTTC.

The chain uses TRBV7-2 and TRBJ2-1; 10 nucleotides match TRBD2. CDR1 is SGHTA and CDR2 is FQGNSA in the germline V gene. CDR3 size: 15 residues. J gave up 7 bases and V 6 bases, and 9 bases lay outside the gene matches. In DNA, the CDR3 is TGTGCCAGCAGTCCCGGAGCGGGGGGGCGGAATGAGCAGTTCTTC. Its translation: CASSPGAGGRNEQFF.

The chain couples TRBV18 to TRBJ1-4, with D possibly matching TRBD1 (6 bases). Trimming removed 6 bases at V and 6 bases at J, with 17 bases between. CDR3 length equals 15 residues. Germline V gene data show CDR1 as KGHSH and CDR2 as LQKENI. CDR3 DNA: TGTGCCAGCTCCAAGGACAGCACCCCGGATGAAAAACTGTTTTTT. Amino acids: CASSKDSTPDEKLFF.

The chain recombines TRBV3-1 (or the pseudogene TRBV3-2) with TRBJ1-3; D remains unclear. V was shortened by 1 base and J by 2 bases, with 15 bases between the two germline ends. CDR1 is LGHDT, CDR2 YNNKEL, per germline (reference sequence). This CDR3 contains 17 residues. The CDR3 bases are TGTGCCAGCAGCCAAGGTCACGGGAAGCTTGCTGGAAACACCATATATTTT. This encodes CASSQGHGKLAGNTIYF.

The rearrangement links TRBV6-5 to TRBJ2-5; 9 bases fit TRBD1. This CDR3 is 15 amino acids long. The V gene end was trimmed by 7 bases and the J gene end by 5 bases; junction bases not matched to a gene: 11. Germline CDR1 and CDR2: MNHEY and SVGAGI. This chain's CDR3 is CASKGGDRVSETQYF. CDR3 sequence (DNA): TGTGCCAGCAAAGGAGGGGACAGGGTGTCCGAGACCCAGTACTTC.